The TCR beta chain under discussion was sequenced for a study of identical twins (dated by TCRdb to 2015 to 2016). In the study overall: The study deep-sequenced TCR alpha and beta repertoires from monozygotic twins, unrelated adults of various ages and cord blood to test whether fetal clonotypes persist. To rule out contamination, the twin experiments were replicated at different times with different library preparation protocols. Overall results and qualifications from the work: Excess twin sharing in beta out-of-frame sequences was weaker because fewer shared sequences lowered the signal-to-noise ratio. Invariant T cells such as MAIT and iNKT could partly confound zero-insertion analyses, though diverse VJ usage argued against this for most clonotypes. In monozygotic twins, recombination models systematically underestimated out-of-frame TCR alpha sharing, but the models matched the sharing seen between unrelated individuals. Because the same donors could not be followed over many years, the conclusions relied on cross-sectional statistical analysis. Abundant cord blood beta clonotypes had fewer insertions, young adult naive repertoires showed a similar but weaker trend, and memory repertoires showed no such trend. Out-of-frame TCR alpha sequences shared between twins showed an excess of low generation-probability sequences compared with coincidental sharing between unrelated individuals.

Library prep was done by 5' RACE. TCRdb names Illumina HiSeq 2000 as the instrument used. A universal primer binding site was added through template switching, and the final cDNA carried a unique molecular identifier so that TCR cDNA molecules could be counted accurately. Specific primers in the conserved constant-segment region were used to synthesize first-strand cDNA for TCR alpha and beta chains. To control for contamination, each cDNA library was double barcoded with a SMART-Mk sample barcode plus Illumina barcodes. Two successive PCR steps introduced TruSeq adapter sequences along with Illumina sample barcodes. TCR alpha and beta cDNA libraries were sequenced on the Illumina HiSeq platform with custom primers. The study's own analysis went as follows. MiGEC processed the raw reads to extract unique molecular identifiers, while MiXCR was used to determine the CDR3 positions. For each individual, recombination models were inferred using an EM algorithm with the repgenHMM and IGoR tools. Shared clonotype analysis was performed with the tcR package in R, normalizing sharing by the product of cloneset sizes. To study raw recombination free of thymic and clonal selection effects, out-of-frame nonproductive sequences were analyzed. Through fastp at Q25 and MiXCR, TCRdb rebuilt clones from the public reads, retaining in-frame beta chains. CDR3 protein sequences are deduplicated, and each keeps its most common genes and DNA. TCRdb's processing, not the authors', yielded these V and J calls. This sample comprises around 1.7 million distinct CDR3 sequences, 25% to 35% of them detected only once. Of the sample, approximately 0.25% falls within the top ten clones.

All donors were healthy Caucasians. Including the terminal cysteine and phenylalanine, the CDR3 comprises 14 residues. The retained sequence is limited to the CDR3, 42 bases, with the frame set at the first base. The germline ends are 12 bases apart after V is trimmed by 0 bases and J by 4 bases. Via the germline V gene (reference sequence), CDR1 is DFQATT and CDR2 SNEGSKA. Only a few counts were recorded for this clonotype. The clone's antigen remains unknown. Base qualities were left out, and no much larger clone turns up one base away. This clonotype originated in a newborn girl in good health. The rearranged chain carries TRBV20-1 and TRBJ1-2; the D gene is perhaps TRBD1, from 6 matching bases. Input material: cord blood. The nucleotide sequence is TGCAGTGCTAGAGATCAAAACAGGGCCTATGGCTACACCTTC. Its protein product is CSARDQNRAYGYTF.